These 9 T cell receptor beta chains were all obtained from the same sample, sequenced in a study of blood T cells in healthy people across ages (dated by TCRdb to about 2015). To prepare the library, 5' RACE was applied. Sequencing relied on an Illumina HiSeq 2500. The second PCR ran for roughly 7 to 12 cycles and used a J-beta primer mix along with a sample-barcoded 5' primer. TCRdb handled the public reads itself, with Q25 trimming in fastp and clone calling in MiXCR, and kept productive beta chains. Every distinct CDR3 protein forms one entry, paired with its most common genes and DNA. The sample records 800,000 to 1,000,000 distinct CDR3 sequences, under 50% of which are singletons. The top ten clones comprise under 15% of the sample. The sample comprised blood. The receptors stem from a man aged 25 to 40 in good health.

The chain couples TRBV6-2 or TRBV6-3 to TRBJ2-1; possible D gene TRBD2, 5 bases. The CDR3 loop spans 16 amino acids. CDR1 MNHEY and CDR2 SVGEGT come from the germline V gene. The V and J ends lost 7 bases and 4 bases respectively, with 20 bases between them. CDR3 nucleotides: TGTGCCAGCACCCTACCAGAGGGTCTGCCGTACAATGAGCAGTTCTTC. It encodes CASTLPEGLPYNEQFF.

This clonotype was picked up many times. The genes are TRBV20-1 and TRBJ2-1; tentative D call: TRBD2 (7 bases). CDR3 size: 14 residues. CDR1 and CDR2 (germline): DFQATT, SNEGSKA (reference sequence). Trimming pared 6 bases from V and 7 bases from J, leaving 19 bases between. For the CDR3, the DNA is TGCAGTGCAGGGGGGGCGGGGTACAGGAATGAGCAGTTCTTC. Encoded protein: CSAGGAGYRNEQFF.

The rearrangement joins TRBV25-1 to TRBJ2-7; the D gene is possibly TRBD2 (5 bases). Germline CDR1 MGHDK, CDR2 SYGVNS. V was shortened by 3 bases and J by 0 bases, with 12 bases between the two germline ends. The CDR3 is made up of 15 amino acids. CDR3 loop: CASSDQQRSSYEQYF. As DNA, the CDR3 is TGTGCCAGCAGTGATCAACAGCGGAGCTCCTACGAGCAGTACTTC.

This clonotype was counted a few times. The chain has TRBV12-3 or TRBV12-4 and TRBJ2-1, with D perhaps assigned TRBD1 or TRBD2 (5 bases each). The ends were cut back, 8 bases at V and 3 bases at J, with 11 bases in the middle. This CDR3 has 13 residues. The CDR3 nucleotides read TGTGCCAGCCAGGGACGCGACTACAATGAGCAGTTCTTC. It is translated as CASQGRDYNEQFF.

This clonotype was recorded a few times. The CDR3 DNA reads as TGTGCCAGCAGCCAAGTAGGACAGGCTTACAATGAGCAGTTCTTC. Translating gives CASSQVGQAYNEQFF. The chain links TRBV14 to TRBJ2-1, with 7 bases aligning to TRBD1. Germline V gene data show CDR1 as SGHDN and CDR2 as FVKESK. This CDR3 spans 15 amino acids. V lost 1 base to trimming and J lost 4 bases; unmatched junction nucleotides: 4.

This clonotype occurred many times. J is TRBJ2-7 and V is TRBV27; the match to TRBD1 covers 10 bases. The trim removed 3 bases at V and 7 bases at J, leaving 9 bases unmatched. The CDR3 totals 15 residues. Per germline, CDR1 MNHEY and CDR2 SMNVEV (reference sequence). CDR3 residues: CASSFPGQGVREQYF. In nucleotides, the CDR3 is TGTGCCAGCAGTTTCCCCGGACAGGGGGTGAGGGAGCAGTACTTC.

The rearrangement links TRBV6-6 to TRBJ1-1; the D is unclear. The germline gives CDR1 MNHNY, CDR2 SVGAGI (reference sequence). Trimming left V 3 bases short and J 2 bases short, with 7 bases between. The CDR3 contains 13 residues. CDR3 sequence reads: CASSYTANTEAFF. CDR3 nucleotide sequence: TGTGCCAGCAGTTATACAGCTAACACTGAAGCTTTCTTT.

This sequence joins TRBV5-1 and TRBJ2-3, with D perhaps matching TRBD1 or TRBD2 (5 bases each). CDR3 length: 15 residues. Germline CDR1 is SGHRS and CDR2 is YFSETQ. The germline V and J ends were trimmed by 4 bases and 4 bases, with 16 bases remaining between them. The CDR3 DNA sequence: TGCGCCAGCAGCCCCAATGGGGACCCGGCAGATACGCAGTATTTT. Its translation: CASSPNGDPADTQYF. Together with reference TRBV5-1 and TRBJ2-3, the CDR3 gives the full variable domain: KAGVTQTPRYLIKTRGQQVTLSCSPISGHRSVSWYQQTPGQGLQFLFEYFSETQRNKGNFPGRFSGRQFSNSRSEMNVSTLELGDSALYLCASSPNGDPADTQYFGPGTRLTVL.

The V and J genes are TRBV29-1 and TRBJ2-5; D possibly corresponds to TRBD2 (5 bases). The CDR3 has 12 residues. CDR1 and CDR2 from the germline V gene are SQVTM and ANQGSEA. V was pared by 6 bases and J by 5 bases, with 13 bases between. CDR3 region: CSVGVGWETQYF. In nucleotides, the CDR3 is TGCAGCGTCGGGGTTGGTTGGGAGACCCAGTACTTC.